A single sample gave rise to the 19 T cell receptor beta chains below, sequenced in a study of siplizumab effects on memory and regulatory T cells. Here immunoSEQ multiplex PCR was the method, and the copy in TCRdb shows in-frame clones only, minus some. The repertoire has around 78,000 clones, around 90% of them found once; the top ten carry around 30%. Sequencing was performed on CD8+ T cells sorted from blood. Receptor source: a human donor in good health.

The V and J genes are TRBV5-6 and TRBJ2-7; D remains ambiguous. The germline V gene has CDR1 SGHDT and CDR2 YYEEEE. V shed 2 bases and J shed 0 bases, with 3 bases lying between them. The CDR3 has 12 residues. The CDR3 DNA reads as TGTGCCAGCAGCTTCGGCTCCTACGAGCAGTACTTC. This encodes CASSFGSYEQYF.

Only one count was recorded for this clone. V and J are TRBV4-1 and TRBJ1-1; 7 positions match TRBD1. In germline, CDR1 is MGHRA, CDR2 YSYEKL. The CDR3 is 14 amino acids. V lost 8 bases and J lost 3; bases outside the gene matches: 9. CDR3 sequence reads: CASAGFTGDTEAFF. As DNA, the CDR3 is TGCGCCAGCGCCGGGTTTACAGGGGACACTGAAGCTTTCTTT.

V usage is TRBV5-6 and J usage is TRBJ2-7, with 8 bases lining up with TRBD2. With V trimmed by 0 bases and J by 1 base, 3 bases remained unmatched. Germline V CDR1 and CDR2: SGHDT, YYEEEE. The CDR3 spans 15 residues. The CDR3 here is CASSLEAGASYEQYF. CDR3 coding DNA: TGTGCCAGCAGCTTGGAAGCGGGGGCGTCCTACGAGCAGTACTTC.

In this sample, this clone turned up a few times. V usage is TRBV5-5 and J usage is TRBJ2-3, with 7 nucleotides matching TRBD1. Trimming took 1 base from V and 1 from J; bases not matched to a gene: 3. The CDR3 length is 15 residues. Germline V CDR1 and CDR2: SGHKS, YYEKEE (reference sequence). The CDR3, as DNA: TGTGCCAGCAGCTTGACTCAGGGGGGCACAGATACGCAGTATTTT. Amino acid sequence: CASSLTQGGTDTQYF.

The chain links TRBV18 to TRBJ2-3; unclear D gene. V shed 5 bases and J shed 4 bases, with 4 bases lying between them. Germline assignment: CDR1 KGHSH and CDR2 LQKENI. The CDR3 is 11 amino acids. The CDR3 spells CASSYADTQYF. The CDR3 nucleotides are TGTGCCAGCTCATATGCAGATACGCAGTATTTT.

This clone appeared once. V and J are TRBV29-1 and TRBJ1-2; D is uncertain. From germline, CDR1 is SQVTM and CDR2 ANQGSEA. The CDR3 is made up of 13 amino acids. V lost 4 bases and J 0 bases, leaving 9 bases between the germline ends. The CDR3 nucleotides are TGCAGCGTTGGGCCCGACACTAACTATGGCTACACCTTC. This codes for CSVGPDTNYGYTF.

This clone was observed a handful of times. J is TRBJ1-1 and V is TRBV5-1; the D is unclear. The CDR3 is 13 residues long. Germline values: CDR1 SGHRS, CDR2 YFSETQ. V was clipped by 0 bases and J by 1 base, with 4 bases between them. The CDR3 loop reads CASSLGPNTEAFF. DNA for the CDR3: TGCGCCAGCAGCTTGGGACCGAACACTGAAGCTTTCTTT.

The chain links TRBV29-1 to TRBJ1-2, with 9 bases aligning to TRBD1. From germline, CDR1 is SQVTM and CDR2 ANQGSEA. The CDR3 has 13 residues. Trimming at V came to 7 bases and at J to 5 bases, leaving 8 bases not matched to a gene. CDR3 in DNA: TGCAGCGCCAGGACAGGGGATAATTATGGCTACACCTTC. It is translated as CSARTGDNYGYTF.

The V call is TRBV29-1, the J call TRBJ2-7, with 10 bases matching TRBD1. Germline assignment: CDR1 SQVTM and CDR2 ANQGSEA. V was pared by 0 bases and J by 1 base, with 12 bases of the junction left unmatched. The CDR3 sequence is 18 residues long. The CDR3: CSVEDPGQGTIGSYEQYF. DNA for the CDR3: TGCAGCGTTGAAGATCCGGGACAGGGGACGATTGGGTCCTACGAGCAGTACTTC.

The sample holds one count of this clone. The CDR3 DNA is TGTGCCAGCAGCCAGTTCTCCTACAATGAGCAGTTCTTC. Its protein product is CASSQFSYNEQFF. This sequence joins TRBV14 and TRBJ2-1; D is unresolved. Trimming shortened V by 3 bases and J by 0 bases, and 3 bases separated the two germline ends. Germline loops: CDR1 SGHDN, CDR2 FVKESK. CDR3 length: 13 residues.

This chain links TRBV19 with TRBJ2-7, with D perhaps matching TRBD2 (5 bases). The germline CDR1 and CDR2 sequences are LNHDA and SQIVND (reference sequence). The CDR3 contains 13 residues. V lost 1 base and J lost 8, with 12 bases in between. The CDR3 spells CASSIGFSGKQYF. The CDR3 region has the DNA TGTGCCAGTAGTATAGGGTTCAGCGGTAAGCAGTACTTC.

This clone was observed a single time. V and J are TRBV25-1 and TRBJ2-4, with D possibly being TRBD1 or TRBD2 (7 bases each). The germline V and J ends were trimmed by 6 bases and 7 bases, with 16 bases remaining between them. From germline, CDR1 is MGHDK and CDR2 SYGVNS. The CDR3 contains 14 residues. The CDR3: CASSEQGRGNIQYF. In DNA form, the CDR3 reads TGTGCCAGCAGCGAACAGGGGCGGGGGAACATTCAGTACTTC.

V gene TRBV5-6 combines with J gene TRBJ1-2; D might be TRBD1 (5 bases). Trimming left V 4 bases short and J 0 bases short, with 13 bases between. CDR3 length: 15 amino acids. The V gene's germline CDR1 is SGHDT and CDR2 YYEEEE. The chain's CDR3 is CASSPGGDANYGYTF. The CDR3 DNA sequence: TGTGCCAGCAGCCCCGGTGGGGACGCTAACTATGGCTACACCTTC. The whole variable domain, filled in from reference TRBV5-6 and TRBJ1-2, reads DAGVTQSPTHLIKTRGQQVTLRCSPKSGHDTVSWYQQALGQGPQFIFQYYEEEERQRGNFPDRFSGHQFPNYSSELNVNALLLGDSALYLCASSPGGDANYGYTFGSGTRLTVV.

The CDR3 nucleotides read TGTGCCAGCAGTTCTCCCAGCGAGAGCTCCTACGAGCAGTACTTC. Residues: CASSSPSESSYEQYF. The chain is built from TRBV6-6 and TRBJ2-7; D ambiguous. Germline V CDR1 and CDR2: MNHNY, SVGAGI (reference sequence). The CDR3 covers 15 residues. The germline V and J ends were trimmed by 4 bases and 0 bases, with 13 bases remaining between them.

The chain has TRBV6-6 and TRBJ2-5; unclear D gene. The CDR3 totals 14 residues. V was pared by 0 bases and J by 4 bases, with 9 bases between. The germline CDR1 and CDR2 sequences are MNHNY and SVGAGI (reference sequence). CDR3 sequence reads: CASSYSWGGETQYF. CDR3 bases: TGTGCCAGCAGTTACTCGTGGGGTGGAGAGACCCAGTACTTC.

The rearrangement uses TRBV7-9 and TRBJ1-2, with D unresolved. The CDR3 spans 15 residues. V lost 0 bases, J lost 5 bases, and 13 bases lay in between. Germline V gene data show CDR1 as SEHNR and CDR2 as FQNEAQ (reference sequence). The CDR3, as DNA: TGTGCCAGCAGCTTAGCGCAAGGGAACGATTATGGCTACACCTTC. Protein product: CASSLAQGNDYGYTF.

This chain links TRBV5-4 with TRBJ2-7; a weak D match, TRBD1 (5 bases). The ends were cut back, 3 bases at V and 0 bases at J, with 10 bases in the middle. CDR1 is SGHNT and CDR2 is YYREEE in the germline V gene (reference sequence). This CDR3 has 14 residues. The CDR3 region is CASSSDMSSYEQYF. CDR3 bases: TGTGCCAGCAGCTCGGACATGAGCTCCTACGAGCAGTACTTC.

This sequence joins TRBV5-5 and TRBJ1-5; D is possibly TRBD1 (6 bases). The germline gives CDR1 SGHKS, CDR2 YYEKEE (reference sequence). Trimming pared 0 bases from V and 0 bases from J, leaving 10 bases between. The CDR3 is made up of 16 amino acids. The CDR3 DNA follows: TGTGCCAGCAGCTTGGTAGGGGGGGATAGCAATCAGCCCCAGCATTTT. It encodes CASSLVGGDSNQPQHF.

The genes are TRBV5-1 and TRBJ2-1, with no clear D. Germline CDR1 SGHRS, CDR2 YFSETQ. Trimming stripped 0 bases from V and 6 bases from J, with 10 bases between. The CDR3 length is 14 residues. The CDR3 is CASSLVSTPNEQFF. CDR3 DNA sequence: TGCGCCAGCAGCTTGGTTTCGACCCCCAATGAGCAGTTCTTC.